Listed here are 17 T cell receptor beta chains from one sample, sequenced in a study of blood T cell repertoires in COVID-19. Sequenced by immunoSEQ multiplex PCR; TCRdb stores in-frame clones only, minus some. The table lists around 190,000 clones, about nine tenths of them singletons. Sequencing was carried out using peripheral blood. These receptors were taken from a man aged 18 to 29 with active or convalescent COVID-19.

This clone showed up just once. This chain connects TRBV20-1 to TRBJ2-7, with D possibly being TRBD1 (6 bases). The CDR3 has 14 amino acids. Germline values: CDR1 DFQATT, CDR2 SNEGSKA (reference sequence). The ends were cut back, 3 bases at V and 1 base at J, with 13 bases in the middle. The CDR3, as DNA: TGCAGTGCTAGTGGGGGCAGGTCGTCCTACGAGCAGTACTTC. It codes for CSASGGRSSYEQYF.

The chain joins TRBV5-5 to TRBJ1-3, with unresolved D. The germline gives CDR1 SGHKS, CDR2 YYEKEE (reference sequence). V was cut by 2 bases and J by 2 bases, with 11 bases left in between. The CDR3 loop spans 15 amino acids. The CDR3 here is CASSLYGSPGNTIYF. The CDR3 bases are TGTGCCAGCAGCTTATACGGTTCTCCTGGAAACACCATATATTTT.

The gene calls are TRBV7-9 and TRBJ2-2; 9 bases map to TRBD2. V lost 5 bases, J lost 1 base, and 2 bases stayed unmatched. The CDR3 consists of 15 residues. From germline, CDR1 is SEHNR and CDR2 FQNEAQ (reference sequence). In DNA form, the CDR3 reads TGTGCCAGCAGCAATAGCGGGAGGAACACCGGGGAGCTGTTTTTT. This gives the protein CASSNSGRNTGELFF. Full variable domain (remainder filled in from reference TRBV7-9 and TRBJ2-2): DTGVSQNPRHKITKRGQNVTFRCDPISEHNRLYWYRQTLGQGPEFLTYFQNEAQLEKSRLLSDRFSAERPKGSFSTLEIQRTEQGDSAMYLCASSNSGRNTGELFFGEGSRLTVL.

In the case of this clone: The junction does not match germline at one end; this may be a read error. This chain links TRBV6-4 with TRBJ2-1; D is unresolved. CDR3 length: 11 residues. Germline values: CDR1 MRHNA, CDR2 SNTAGT. DNA of the CDR3: TGTGCCAGCAGTGACGGCCGAGGATGGCTCTTC. Protein sequence: CASSDGRGWLF.

This chain links TRBV29-1 with TRBJ1-1; 9 bases are a match to TRBD1. CDR1 and CDR2 from the germline V gene are SQVTM and ANQGSEA. Trimming removed 4 bases from V and 3 bases from J; junction bases left unmatched: 9. The CDR3 is 15 amino acids. The CDR3 reads CSVVPSDRGYTEAFF. CDR3 sequence (DNA): TGCAGCGTTGTCCCTAGCGACAGGGGGTACACTGAAGCTTTCTTT.

The V call is TRBV7-2, the J call TRBJ1-3; the D gene is possibly TRBD1 (6 bases). The ends were cut back, 2 bases at V and 0 bases at J, with 14 bases in the middle. Germline V gene lookup returns CDR1 SGHTA and CDR2 FQGNSA. The CDR3 covers 17 residues. The CDR3 nucleotides are TGTGCCAGCAGCTTACTTGGGGGCCGACTCTCTGGAAACACCATATATTTT. This encodes CASSLLGGRLSGNTIYF.

CDR3 nucleotides: TGTGCCAGCAGCTTGGGGACAGGGTATGGCTACACCTTC. Protein: CASSLGTGYGYTF. The chain carries TRBV5-4 and TRBJ1-2; TRBD1 agrees at 8 bases. The CDR3 consists of 13 residues. From germline, CDR1 is SGHNT and CDR2 YYREEE (reference sequence). The V segment lost 0 bases and the J segment 5 bases; nucleotides outside the gene matches: 0.

The gene calls are TRBV5-1 and TRBJ1-2, with TRBD1 identical over 9 bases. This CDR3 spans 14 amino acids. Germline values: CDR1 SGHRS, CDR2 YFSETQ. V gave up 7 bases and J gave up 7 bases; unmatched junction bases: 11. The CDR3 DNA is TGCGCCAGCGGCCCAGGGACAGGGTTCATTGGCTACACCTTC. Protein: CASGPGTGFIGYTF.

V is TRBV19 and J is TRBJ2-2; 7 bases line up with TRBD1. This CDR3 is built from 16 residues. Germline V gene lookup returns CDR1 LNHDA and CDR2 SQIVND (reference sequence). The ends lost 4 bases at V and 3 bases at J; junction bases unmatched: 8. The DNA for the CDR3 is TGTGCCAGTAGTAAACAGACAGGGTTGCACACCGGGGAGCTGTTTTTT. This translates into CASSKQTGLHTGELFF. Combining the CDR3 with reference TRBV19 and TRBJ2-2 gives the whole variable domain DGGITQSPKYLFRKEGQNVTLSCEQNLNHDAMYWYRQDPGQGLRLIYYSQIVNDFQKGDIAEGYSVSREKKESFPLTVTSAQKNPTAFYLCASSKQTGLHTGELFFGEGSRLTVL.

A single count supports this clone. Here the CDR3 DNA reads TGTGCCTGGAGTAGACGGGGGACTAGCCAAAACAATGAGCAGTTCTTC. Translated: CAWSRRGTSQNNEQFF. The V and J genes are TRBV30 and TRBJ2-1; 9 nucleotides line up with TRBD2. V lost 2 bases and J lost 5; bases outside the gene matches: 10. Germline V gene data show CDR1 as GTSNPN and CDR2 as SVGIG (reference sequence). There are 16 residues in the CDR3. The full variable domain, with the rest looked up from reference TRBV30 and TRBJ2-1, is SQTIHQWPATLVQPVGSPLSLECTVEGTSNPNLYWYRQAAGRGLQLLFYSVGIGQISSEVPQNLSASRPQDRQFILSSKKLLLSDSGFYLCAWSRRGTSQNNEQFFGPGTRLTVL.

The V gene is TRBV19, the J gene TRBJ2-5; 10 positions agree with TRBD2. Germline CDR1 reads LNHDA; CDR2 reads SQIVND (reference sequence). CDR3 length equals 15 residues. The junction had 5 bases not matched to a gene; V was cut back by 3 bases and J by 4 bases. CDR3 nucleotides: TGTGCCAGTAGTATTCGGCTAGCGGGAGTAGAGACCCAGTACTTC. This translates into CASSIRLAGVETQYF.

The V and J genes are TRBV4-2 and TRBJ2-3; no firm D call. The V end lost 2 bases, the J end lost 0 bases, and 9 bases lay between the germline ends. The V gene's germline CDR1 is LGHNA and CDR2 YNFKEQ. This CDR3 is 15 amino acids long. This CDR3 reads CASSQTVTSTDTQYF. As DNA, the CDR3 is TGTGCCAGCAGCCAAACGGTAACTAGCACAGATACGCAGTATTTT.

V usage is TRBV30 and J usage is TRBJ1-1, with D hard to call. There are 15 residues in the CDR3. Germline CDR1 is GTSNPN and CDR2 is SVGIG (reference sequence). The V and J ends lost 0 bases and 6 bases respectively, with 17 bases between them. CDR3 sequence: CAWSVLYFGGAEAFF. In DNA form, the CDR3 reads TGTGCCTGGAGTGTACTTTATTTTGGAGGTGCTGAAGCTTTCTTT.

CDR3 region: CASSEGSGGWTEAFF. In DNA, the CDR3 is TGTGCCAGCAGTGAAGGGTCTGGGGGCTGGACTGAAGCTTTCTTT. V and J are TRBV25-1 and TRBJ1-1, with D perhaps matching TRBD1 (6 bases). The CDR3 has 15 residues. Per the germline V gene, CDR1 is MGHDK and CDR2 is SYGVNS. The ends were cut back, 2 bases at V and 5 bases at J, with 15 bases in the middle.

This chain uses TRBV6-5 with TRBJ1-2; maybe TRBD1 (6 bases). From germline, CDR1 is MNHEY and CDR2 SVGAGI. The germline V and J ends were trimmed by 2 bases and 5 bases, with 15 bases remaining between them. The CDR3 totals 15 residues. CDR3 sequence: CASSYGQGQGYGYTF. CDR3 DNA: TGTGCCAGCAGTTACGGGCAGGGGCAAGGATATGGCTACACCTTC.

The chain joins TRBV14 to TRBJ1-1; D not certain. Germline values: CDR1 SGHDN, CDR2 FVKESK. V dropped 0 bases and J dropped 3 bases, with 8 bases sitting between them. The CDR3 sequence is 14 residues long. CDR3 nucleotide sequence: TGTGCCAGCAGCCAAGAGGCGGCTCACACTGAAGCTTTCTTT. Translation: CASSQEAAHTEAFF.

The CDR3 bases are TGCAGCGTTGAAGATGGCACCTCCTACAATGAGCAGTTCTTC. Protein sequence: CSVEDGTSYNEQFF. The chain combines TRBV29-1 with TRBJ2-1; no clear D. Trimming took 0 bases from V and 0 from J, leaving 6 bases between them. The CDR3 runs 14 residues. CDR1 SQVTM and CDR2 ANQGSEA come from the germline V gene.